Listed below are T cell receptor beta chains from one sample, sequenced in a study of a mutant IDH1 vaccine in newly diagnosed glioma. These TCRs' antigens remain unknown. Measured with immunoSEQ multiplex PCR; TCRdb has only the in-frame clones, and not every one. The repertoire holds 60,000 to 70,000 clones, with under 85% as singletons. Here the sequenced sample was PBMCs, taken from a glioma patient whose treatment included an IDH1 peptide vaccine. The receptor set was obtained from a man younger than 45 with glioma. CDR3s include the opening cysteine and the closing phenylalanine or tryptophan. The D gene is left open where the match is weak. Clone size is shown for a subset of rows, as once, few, many or a class of expanded clone.

-	TRBJ1-4	TRBV4-1	-	CASSRGPTASNEKLFF	TGCGCCAGCAGCCGGGGTCCGACAGCCAGTAATGAAAAACTGTTTTTT
-	TRBJ2-7	TRBV11-2	TRBD2	CASSSRGTSSYEQYF	TGTGCCAGCAGTTCGAGGGGGACTAGTTCATATGAGCAGTACTTC
few	TRBJ2-5	TRBV18	-	CASSPARTSQETQYF	TGTGCCAGCTCACCAGCCAGGACCTCGCAAGAGACCCAGTACTTC
once	TRBJ2-7	TRBV15	-	CATSSEGYYEQYF	TGTGCCACCAGCAGTGAGGGGTACTACGAGCAGTACTTC
-	TRBJ2-7	TRBV28	-	CASSWGGDSYEQYF	TGTGCCAGCAGTTGGGGCGGGGACTCCTACGAGCAGTACTTC
once	TRBJ2-3	TRBV5-1	-	CASSLEVRTTPFTDTQYF	TGCGCCAGCAGCTTGGAAGTGAGGACAACCCCCTTCACAGATACGCAGTATTTT
-	TRBJ2-3	TRBV28	-	CASSRRGQQYF	TGTGCCAGCAGTCGTCGCGGCCAGCAGTATTTT
-	TRBJ1-1	TRBV7-6	TRBD1	CASSPAGTGGTEAFF	TGTGCCAGCAGCCCAGCCGGGACAGGCGGCACTGAAGCTTTCTTT
-	TRBJ2-5	TRBV11-3	TRBD1	CASSLGGQGIETQYF	TGTGCCAGCAGCTTAGGCGGACAGGGGATAGAGACCCAGTACTTC
-	TRBJ1-1	TRBV12-5	-	CASGLVTRGPNTEAFF	TGTGCTAGTGGTTTGGTTACCAGGGGCCCGAACACTGAAGCTTTCTTT
-	TRBJ2-1	TRBV5-6	TRBD2	CASSLEGLAGGYNEQFF	TGTGCCAGCAGCTTGGAAGGACTAGCGGGGGGATACAATGAGCAGTTCTTC
-	TRBJ1-4	TRBV6-5	-	CASSYRADEKLFF	TGTGCCAGCAGTTACAGGGCGGATGAAAAACTGTTTTTT
-	TRBJ2-1	TRBV5-5	TRBD2	CASRPLAGDYNEQFF	TGTGCCAGCAGACCTCTAGCGGGGGACTACAATGAGCAGTTCTTC
-	TRBJ1-1	TRBV27	-	CASSLFAGNTEAFF	TGTGCCAGCAGTTTATTTGCGGGAAACACTGAAGCTTTCTTT
-	TRBJ2-5	TRBV5-1	TRBD2	CASSLVGGGSTQYF	TGCGCCAGCAGCTTGGTCGGCGGGGGGTCAACCCAGTACTTC
-	TRBJ1-6	TRBV27	-	CASSLKGSSNSPLHF	TGTGCCAGCAGTTTAAAGGGGAGTTCTAATTCACCCCTCCACTTT
few	TRBJ1-1	TRBV5-1	-	CASSLSGGLTEAFF	TGCGCCAGCAGCTTGTCAGGAGGGTTAACTGAAGCTTTCTTT
-	TRBJ2-5	TRBV6-5	-	CASSYFYSGRQETQYF	TGTGCCAGCAGTTATTTTTATTCGGGTAGACAAGAGACCCAGTACTTC
-	TRBJ2-5	TRBV6-6	-	CASRDWGETQYF	TGTGCCAGCCGGGACTGGGGGGAGACCCAGTACTTC
-	TRBJ1-4	TRBV14	TRBD1	CASSQGLRTGPDEKLFF	TGTGCCAGCAGCCAAGGACTCCGGACAGGGCCGGATGAAAAACTGTTTTTT
-	TRBJ1-6	TRBV19	-	CASSIAGRTGPPLHF	TGTGCCAGTAGTATAGCGGGGAGGACGGGTCCACCCCTCCACTTT
-	TRBJ2-7	TRBV9	-	CASSQGGDVSARTYEQYF	TGTGCCAGCAGCCAAGGTGGGGACGTCTCTGCCAGGACGTACGAGCAGTACTTC
-	TRBJ2-7	TRBV10-3	TRBD1	CAISEGTGGSYEQYF	TGTGCCATCAGTGAAGGGACAGGGGGCTCCTACGAGCAGTACTTC
-	TRBJ1-5	TRBV6-5	TRBD1	CASRNRGEPQHF	TGTGCCAGCAGAAACAGGGGAGAGCCCCAGCATTTT
few	TRBJ1-1	TRBV19	TRBD1	CASSIARTGRNTEAFF	TGTGCCAGTAGTATAGCCCGGACAGGGCGGAACACTGAAGCTTTCTTT
-	TRBJ2-7	TRBV6-1	-	CASRGGALFSYEQYF	TGTGCCAGCAGGGGGGGGGCCCTATTCTCCTACGAGCAGTACTTC
-	TRBJ2-7	TRBV20-1	-	CSAPRDYEQYF	TGCAGTGCTCCCCGTGACTACGAGCAGTACTTC
-	TRBJ1-1	TRBV7-2	-	CASSPHPRLRAFF	TGTGCCAGCAGCCCCCACCCGCGCCTGCGGGCTTTCTTT
-	TRBJ2-4	TRBV2	TRBD1	CASSGTAKLQYF	TGTGCCAGCAGCGGGACAGCTAAACTTCAGTACTTC
-	TRBJ2-3	TRBV18	-	CASSSWGTDTQYF	TGTGCCAGCTCATCTTGGGGGACAGATACGCAGTATTTT
-	TRBJ2-3	TRBV7-2	-	CASSPAVSTDTQYF	TGTGCCAGCAGCCCGGCGGTTAGCACAGATACGCAGTATTTT
-	TRBJ1-5	TRBV19	-	CASSMEGVVGTSNQPQHF	TGTGCCAGTAGTATGGAGGGGGTGGTAGGGACCAGCAATCAGCCCCAGCATTTT